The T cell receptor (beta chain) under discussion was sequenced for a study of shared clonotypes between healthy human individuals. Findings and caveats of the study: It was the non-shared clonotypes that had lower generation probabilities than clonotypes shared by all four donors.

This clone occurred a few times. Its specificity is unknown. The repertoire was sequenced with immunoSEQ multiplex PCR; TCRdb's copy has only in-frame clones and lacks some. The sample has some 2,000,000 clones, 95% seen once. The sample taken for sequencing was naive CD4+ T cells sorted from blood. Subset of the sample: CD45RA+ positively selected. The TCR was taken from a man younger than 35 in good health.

CDR3 amino acids: CASSLNSNSPLHF. The CDR3 DNA follows: TGCGCCAGCAGCTTGAACAGTAATTCACCCCTCCACTTT. The chain combines TRBV5-1 with TRBJ1-6; D unresolved. This CDR3 region has 13 residues. Germline V gives CDR1 SGHRS, CDR2 YFSETQ. The V and J ends lost 1 base and 6 bases respectively, with 5 bases between them. Full variable domain (outside the CDR3, taken from reference TRBV5-1 and TRBJ1-6): KAGVTQTPRYLIKTRGQQVTLSCSPISGHRSVSWYQQTPGQGLQFLFEYFSETQRNKGNFPGRFSGRQFSNSRSEMNVSTLELGDSALYLCASSLNSNSPLHFGNGTRLTVT.